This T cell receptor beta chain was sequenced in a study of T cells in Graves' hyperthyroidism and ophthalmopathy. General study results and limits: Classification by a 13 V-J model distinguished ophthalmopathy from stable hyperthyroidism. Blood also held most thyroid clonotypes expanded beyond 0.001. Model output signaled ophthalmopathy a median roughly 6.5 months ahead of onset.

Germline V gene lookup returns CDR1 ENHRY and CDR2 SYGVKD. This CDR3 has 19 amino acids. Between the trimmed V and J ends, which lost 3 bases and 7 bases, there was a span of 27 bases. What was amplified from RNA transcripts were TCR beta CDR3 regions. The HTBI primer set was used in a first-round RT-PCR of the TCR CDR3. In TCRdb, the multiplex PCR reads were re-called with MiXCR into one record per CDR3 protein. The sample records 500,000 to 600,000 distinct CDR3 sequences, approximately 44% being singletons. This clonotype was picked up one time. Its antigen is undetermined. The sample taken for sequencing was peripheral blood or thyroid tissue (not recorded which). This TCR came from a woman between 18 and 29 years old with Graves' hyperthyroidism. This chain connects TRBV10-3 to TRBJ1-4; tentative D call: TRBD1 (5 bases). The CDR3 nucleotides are TGTGCCATCAGTGAACGCTCAGGGACTAGCGGGAGCTCAATTGAAAAACTGTTTTTT. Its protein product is CAISERSGTSGSSIEKLFF.